This passage covers 13 T cell receptor beta chains from one sample sequenced in a study of blood T cell repertoires in COVID-19. The data were produced by immunoSEQ multiplex PCR, yet TCRdb's version contains in-frame clones alone and is incomplete. In the table there are over 100,000 clones, about nine tenths of which are singletons. Specimen: peripheral blood. The source of these receptors is a human donor in a cohort sampled during active COVID-19.

The chain is built from TRBV24-1 and TRBJ2-2; D possibly corresponds to TRBD1 (5 bases). The ends were cut back, 4 bases at V and 7 bases at J, with 18 bases in the middle. From germline, CDR1 is KGHDR and CDR2 SFDVKD. This CDR3 has 16 residues. The CDR3 spells CATSDTSGNLGGELFF. The CDR3 region has the DNA TGTGCCACCAGTGACACATCAGGGAATCTAGGCGGGGAGCTGTTTTTT.

The rearrangement uses TRBV7-2 and TRBJ2-1, with TRBD2 matching over 7 bases. This CDR3 is 16 amino acids long. Germline CDR1 SGHTA, CDR2 FQGNSA. The V gene end was trimmed by 5 bases and the J gene end by 6 bases; junction bases not matched to a gene: 13. For the CDR3, the DNA is TGTGCCAGCAGCACCCGGACGGGACTAAGACGCAATGAGCAGTTCTTC. The encoded protein is CASSTRTGLRRNEQFF.

The V and J genes are TRBV27 and TRBJ2-1, with D possibly being TRBD2 (7 bases). The CDR3 runs 14 residues. Germline V lookup: CDR1 MNHEY, CDR2 SMNVEV (reference sequence). The V gene lost 1 base and the J gene lost 6 bases, with 10 bases spanning the gap. CDR3 residues: CASSLYGGPNEQFF. DNA for the CDR3: TGTGCCAGCAGTTTATACGGGGGGCCCAATGAGCAGTTCTTC.

The chain carries TRBV7-9 and TRBJ2-7, with D possibly being TRBD1 (5 bases). CDR3 length: 14 residues. V was clipped by 5 bases and J by 3 bases, with 14 bases between them. CDR1 is SEHNR, CDR2 FQNEAQ, per germline (reference sequence). In nucleotides, the CDR3 is TGTGCCAGCAGCCACATGACAGAAGACTACGAGCAGTACTTC. Translation: CASSHMTEDYEQYF.

This chain links TRBV7-6 with TRBJ1-3; possible D gene TRBD1, 5 bases. CDR3 length: 14 residues. V was trimmed by 5 bases and J by 0 bases, leaving 8 bases between them. Germline V lookup: CDR1 SGHVS, CDR2 FNYEAQ. The CDR3 loop is CASSGGFSGNTIYF. In DNA, the CDR3 is TGTGCCAGCAGCGGGGGGTTCTCTGGAAACACCATATATTTT.

V and J are TRBV7-2 and TRBJ2-1; D unresolved. This CDR3 is built from 11 residues. Germline assignment: CDR1 SGHTA and CDR2 FQGNSA. V gave up 5 bases and J gave up 4 bases, with 3 bases separating them. The CDR3 DNA is TGTGCCAGCAGCCCGTACAATGAGCAGTTCTTC. This translates into CASSPYNEQFF. Using reference TRBV7-2 and TRBJ2-1 for the parts outside the CDR3, the full variable domain is GAGVSQSPSNKVTEKGKDVELRCDPISGHTALYWYRQSLGQGLEFLIYFQGNSAPDKSGLPSDRFSAERTGGSVSTLTIQRTQQEDSAVYLCASSPYNEQFFGPGTRLTVL.

This clone was counted only a few times. V is TRBV7-9 and J is TRBJ2-2; 12 nucleotides line up with TRBD2. There are 16 residues in the CDR3. The germline V gene has CDR1 SEHNR and CDR2 FQNEAQ (reference sequence). Losses at the gene ends were 5 bases for V and 7 bases for J; bases not matched to a gene: 8. The CDR3 spells CASSTSSGRASGELFF. DNA for the CDR3: TGTGCCAGCAGCACCTCTAGCGGGAGGGCCAGCGGGGAGCTGTTTTTT.

The chain employs TRBV27 and TRBJ2-7, with a possible D match to TRBD1 (5 bases). CDR3 length equals 16 residues. Trimming cost V 6 bases and J 6 bases, with 24 bases left between them. Per germline, CDR1 MNHEY and CDR2 SMNVEV (reference sequence). This CDR3 reads CASSNPVGVRVSEQYF. The CDR3 coding sequence is TGTGCCAGCAGCAACCCAGTAGGGGTAAGGGTAAGCGAGCAGTACTTC.

The CDR3 here is CASSPRDYEQYF. The CDR3 nucleotides read TGTGCCAGCAGCCCAAGAGACTACGAGCAGTACTTC. The chain is built from TRBV11-3 and TRBJ2-7, with D uncertain. Germline lookup yields CDR1 SGHNT and CDR2 YENEEA. This CDR3 region has 12 residues. V was trimmed by 5 bases and J by 3 bases, leaving 8 bases between them.

J is TRBJ2-3 and V is TRBV14, with 7 nucleotides matching TRBD2. Germline V CDR1 and CDR2: SGHDN, FVKESK. This CDR3 is 17 amino acids long. The J segment lost 4 bases and the V segment lost 1 base, leaving 11 bases of the junction unmatched. CDR3 nucleotides: TGTGCCAGCAGCCAAGGGCCGGGGCTAGCGGAGGCAGATACGCAGTATTTT. It yields the protein CASSQGPGLAEADTQYF.

The V and J genes are TRBV15 and TRBJ1-1; TRBD1 matches at 7 bases. Germline values: CDR1 LNHNV, CDR2 YYDKDF (reference sequence). This CDR3 is built from 17 residues. Losses at the gene ends were 1 base for V and 3 bases for J; bases not matched to a gene: 11. As DNA, the CDR3 is TGTGCCACCAGCAGAGGGCCAGGGGGTAGAGGAGACACTGAAGCTTTCTTT. Its translation: CATSRGPGGRGDTEAFF. The entire variable domain, with the rest obtained from reference TRBV15 and TRBJ1-1, is as follows: DAMVIQNPRYQVTQFGKPVTLSCSQTLNHNVMYWYQQKSSQAPKLLFHYYDKDFNNEADTPDNFQSRRPNTSFCFLDIRSPGLGDTAMYLCATSRGPGGRGDTEAFFGQGTRLTVV.

The chain recombines TRBV7-8 with TRBJ2-5; D is perhaps TRBD1 (6 bases). This CDR3 has 13 residues. V lost 1 base, J lost 5 bases, and 8 bases lay in between. Per the germline V gene, CDR1 is SGHVS and CDR2 is FQNEAQ. The CDR3 region is CASSLDRVETQYF. CDR3 DNA sequence: TGTGCCAGCAGCTTAGACAGGGTGGAGACCCAGTACTTC.

The V call is TRBV6-4, the J call TRBJ1-1, with 9 bases identical to TRBD1. CDR1 MRHNA and CDR2 SNTAGT come from the germline V gene. The CDR3 is made up of 16 amino acids. Trimming cost V 3 bases and J 1 base; bases outside gene matches: 6. For the CDR3, the DNA is TGTGCCAGCAGTGATCCCGGGACAGGGCCGAACACTGAAGCTTTCTTT. As protein: CASSDPGTGPNTEAFF.